The 6 T cell receptor beta chains reported below all come from one sample, sequenced in a study of blood T cell repertoires in COVID-19. Only in-frame clones appear in the TCRdb table, and some are missing; sequencing was by immunoSEQ multiplex PCR. The sample consists of about 240,000 clones, approximately 86% of them appearing once. Sequencing was done on a sample of PBMCs or T cells enriched from blood (not recorded which). The receptors derive from a woman aged 35 to 49 with acute COVID-19.

The rearrangement uses TRBV11-3 and TRBJ2-5; unclear D gene. CDR3 size: 13 residues. The ends were cut back, 2 bases at V and 3 bases at J, with 7 bases in the middle. Germline assignment: CDR1 SGHNT and CDR2 YENEEA. This chain's CDR3 is CASSLYQEETQYF. CDR3 nucleotide sequence: TGTGCCAGCAGCTTATACCAGGAAGAGACCCAGTACTTC.

The rearrangement joins TRBV27 to TRBJ2-1; a possible D gene is TRBD1 (5 bases). CDR1 and CDR2 from the germline V gene are MNHEY and SMNVEV (reference sequence). V lost 1 base, J lost 1 base, and 11 bases lay in between. The CDR3 loop spans 16 amino acids. CDR3 residues: CASSLFPGQSYNEQFF. The CDR3 DNA sequence: TGTGCCAGCAGTTTATTTCCAGGGCAGTCCTACAATGAGCAGTTCTTC.

The chain joins TRBV11-3 to TRBJ2-7; TRBD2 agrees at 10 bases. CDR1 and CDR2 (germline): SGHNT, YENEEA. The V gene end was trimmed by 5 bases and the J gene end by 4 bases; junction bases not matched to a gene: 5. CDR3 length: 14 residues. CDR3 sequence reads: CASSDRLAGYEQYF. CDR3 bases: TGTGCCAGCAGCGACAGACTAGCGGGTTACGAGCAGTACTTC. The whole variable domain, remainder taken from reference TRBV11-3 and TRBJ2-7, is EAGVVQSPRYKIIEKKQPVAFWCNPISGHNTLYWYLQNLGQGPELLIRYENEEAVDDSQLPKDRFSAERLKGVDSTLKIQPAELGDSAVYLCASSDRLAGYEQYFGPGTRLTVT.

The chain employs TRBV7-9 and TRBJ2-7; TRBD2 agrees at 8 bases. The CDR3 extends over 14 amino acids. The germline gives CDR1 SEHNR, CDR2 FQNEAQ (reference sequence). With 4 bases clipped from V and 3 bases from J, the junction kept 5 bases outside the gene matches. CDR3 region: CASSSSGRNYEQYF. In DNA, the CDR3 is TGTGCCAGCAGCTCCAGCGGGAGAAACTACGAGCAGTACTTC.

This chain joins TRBV7-8 and TRBJ1-6, with D unresolved. Trimming took off 2 bases at V and 0 bases at J, with 20 bases between the two ends. The CDR3 spans 20 residues. Per the germline V gene, CDR1 is SGHVS and CDR2 is FQNEAQ. The CDR3 region has the DNA TGTGCCAGCAGCTTATATCCGTGGACGGCAACTAGCTCCTATAATTCACCCCTCCACTTT. Translated: CASSLYPWTATSSYNSPLHF.

This rearrangement joins TRBV13 to TRBJ1-1, with 7 bases that match TRBD1. V trimming: 1 base; J trimming: 5 bases; junction bases outside the gene matches: 13. CDR1 and CDR2 from the germline V gene are PRHDT and FYEKMQ (reference sequence). This CDR3 has 17 amino acids. CDR3 loop: CASSLVRQGVIDTEAFF. The CDR3 region has the DNA TGTGCCAGCAGCTTAGTTCGGCAGGGGGTTATTGATACTGAAGCTTTCTTT.